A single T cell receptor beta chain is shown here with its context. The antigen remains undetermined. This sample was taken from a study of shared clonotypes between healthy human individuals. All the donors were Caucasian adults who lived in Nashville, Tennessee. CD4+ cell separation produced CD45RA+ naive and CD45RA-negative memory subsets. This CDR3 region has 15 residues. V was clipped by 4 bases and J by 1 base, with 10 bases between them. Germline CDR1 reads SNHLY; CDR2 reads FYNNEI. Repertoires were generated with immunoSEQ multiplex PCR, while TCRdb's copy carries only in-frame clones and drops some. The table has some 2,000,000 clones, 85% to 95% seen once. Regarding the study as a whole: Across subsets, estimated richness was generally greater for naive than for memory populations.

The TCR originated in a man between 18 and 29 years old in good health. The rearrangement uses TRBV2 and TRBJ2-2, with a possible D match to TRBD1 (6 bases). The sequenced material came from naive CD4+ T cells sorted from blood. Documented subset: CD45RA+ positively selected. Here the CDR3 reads CASSGIGGNTGELFF. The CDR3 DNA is TGTGCCAGCAGTGGGATAGGGGGGAACACCGGGGAGCTGTTTTTT. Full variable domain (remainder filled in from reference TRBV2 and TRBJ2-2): EPEVTQTPSHQVTQMGQEVILRCVPISNHLYFYWYRQILGQKVEFLVSFYNNEISEKSEIFDDQFSVERPDGSNFTLKIRSTKLEDSAMYFCASSGIGGNTGELFFGEGSRLTVL.